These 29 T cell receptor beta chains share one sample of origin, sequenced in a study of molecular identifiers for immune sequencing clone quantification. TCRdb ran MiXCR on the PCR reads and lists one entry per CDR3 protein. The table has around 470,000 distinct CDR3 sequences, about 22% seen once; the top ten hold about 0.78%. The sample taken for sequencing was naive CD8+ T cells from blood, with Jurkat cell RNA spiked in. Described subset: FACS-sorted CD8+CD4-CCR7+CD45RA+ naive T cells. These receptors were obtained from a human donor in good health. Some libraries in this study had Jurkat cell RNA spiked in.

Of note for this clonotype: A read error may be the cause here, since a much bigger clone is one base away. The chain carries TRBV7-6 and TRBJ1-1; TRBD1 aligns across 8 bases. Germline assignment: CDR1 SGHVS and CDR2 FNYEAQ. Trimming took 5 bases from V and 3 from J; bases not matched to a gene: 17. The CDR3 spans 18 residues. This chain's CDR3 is CASSLMVSSRGPDTEAFF. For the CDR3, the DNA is TGTGCCAGCAGCCTTATGGTTTCTTCCAGGGGGCCCGACACTGAAGCTTTCTTT.

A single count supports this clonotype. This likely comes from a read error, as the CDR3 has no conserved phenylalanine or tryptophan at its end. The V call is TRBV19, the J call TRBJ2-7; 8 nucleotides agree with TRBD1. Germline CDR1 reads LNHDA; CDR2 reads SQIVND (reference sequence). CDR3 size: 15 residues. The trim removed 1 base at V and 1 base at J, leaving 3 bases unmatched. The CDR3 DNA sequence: TGTGCCAGTAGTATAGGTCAGGGGGCATCCTACGAGCAGTACCTC. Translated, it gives CASSIGQGASYEQYL.

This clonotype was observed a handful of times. For the CDR3, the DNA is TGTGCCAGCAGTTACGGGACTAGCCAAGAGACCCAGTACTTC. It codes for CASSYGTSQETQYF. The genes are TRBV12-3 or TRBV12-4 and TRBJ2-5; 8 nucleotides match TRBD2. CDR3 size: 14 residues. V trimming: 4 bases; J trimming: 1 base; junction bases outside the gene matches: 2.

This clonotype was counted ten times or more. The DNA of the CDR3 is TGTGCCAGCAGCCTCTACTTATATGGAGGCGAGACCCAGTACTTC. Protein sequence: CASSLYLYGGETQYF. The chain combines TRBV7-6 with TRBJ2-5, with D tentatively TRBD2 (5 bases). The CDR3 is made up of 15 amino acids. Germline loops: CDR1 SGHVS, CDR2 FNYEAQ. Trimming shortened V by 5 bases and J by 5 bases, and 18 bases separated the two germline ends.

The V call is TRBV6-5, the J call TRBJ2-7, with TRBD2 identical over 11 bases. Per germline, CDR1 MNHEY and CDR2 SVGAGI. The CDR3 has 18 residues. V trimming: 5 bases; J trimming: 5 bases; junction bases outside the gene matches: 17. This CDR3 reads CASSRRTGTSGFGHEQYF. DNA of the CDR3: TGTGCCAGCAGTCGACGTACCGGGACTAGCGGCTTTGGCCACGAGCAGTACTTC.

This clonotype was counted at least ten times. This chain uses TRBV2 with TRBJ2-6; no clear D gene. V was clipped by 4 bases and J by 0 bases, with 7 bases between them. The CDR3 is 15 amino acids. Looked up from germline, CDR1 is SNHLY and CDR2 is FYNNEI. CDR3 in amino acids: CASSVDLSGANVLTF. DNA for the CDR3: TGTGCCAGCAGTGTGGACCTCTCTGGGGCCAACGTCCTGACTTTC. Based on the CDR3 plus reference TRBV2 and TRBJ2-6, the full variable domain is EPEVTQTPSHQVTQMGQEVILRCVPISNHLYFYWYRQILGQKVEFLVSFYNNEISEKSEIFDDQFSVERPDGSNFTLKIRSTKLEDSAMYFCASSVDLSGANVLTFGAGSRLTVL.

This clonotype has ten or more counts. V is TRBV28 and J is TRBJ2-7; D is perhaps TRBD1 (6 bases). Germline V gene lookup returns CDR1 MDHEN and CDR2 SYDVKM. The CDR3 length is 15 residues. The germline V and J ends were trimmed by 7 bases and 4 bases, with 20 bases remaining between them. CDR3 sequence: CASIHWGLRGYEQYF. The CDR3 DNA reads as TGTGCCAGCATACACTGGGGCCTAAGGGGGTACGAGCAGTACTTC.

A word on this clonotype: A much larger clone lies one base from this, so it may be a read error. The CDR3 protein is CASSSYYSDMGLEIDTQYF. CDR3 DNA sequence: TGTGCCAGCAGCTCCTACTATTCAGACATGGGGCTTGAAATAGATACGCAGTATTTT. The chain recombines TRBV7-9 with TRBJ2-3, with D perhaps matching TRBD1 (5 bases). Germline V gene data show CDR1 as SEHNR and CDR2 as FQNEAQ (reference sequence). Trimming shortened V by 4 bases and J by 5 bases, and 28 bases separated the two germline ends. This CDR3 spans 19 amino acids.

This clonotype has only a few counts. The CDR3 region has the DNA TGTGCCAGCAGTCCCGGGACCAGATACACTGAAGCTTTCTTT. Protein sequence: CASSPGTRYTEAFF. J is TRBJ1-1 and V is TRBV27; weak D call: TRBD1 (5 bases). From germline, CDR1 is MNHEY and CDR2 SMNVEV (reference sequence). The CDR3 is 14 residues long. V lost 5 bases to trimming and J lost 3 bases, with 13 bases between them.

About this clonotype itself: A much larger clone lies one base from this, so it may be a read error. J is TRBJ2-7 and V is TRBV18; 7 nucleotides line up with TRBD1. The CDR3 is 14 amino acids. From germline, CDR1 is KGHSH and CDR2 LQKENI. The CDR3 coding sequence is TGTGCCGGCTCACCACCGGACAGGAGATACGAGCAGTACTTC. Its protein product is CAGSPPDRRYEQYF.

Here the CDR3 reads CASSFPGGWGELFF. The CDR3 nucleotides are TGTGCCAGCAGTTTCCCGGGGGGCTGGGGGGAGCTGTTTTTT. V and J are TRBV12-3 or TRBV12-4 and TRBJ2-2; the D gene is possibly TRBD2 (7 bases). V was pared by 3 bases and J by 8 bases, with 13 bases between. This CDR3 is built from 14 residues.

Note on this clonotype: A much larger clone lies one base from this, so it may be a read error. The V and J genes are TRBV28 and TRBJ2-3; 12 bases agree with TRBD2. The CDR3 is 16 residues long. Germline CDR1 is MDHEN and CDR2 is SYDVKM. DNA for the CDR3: TGTGCCGGCAGTTCCCGGACTAGCGGGGCCACAGATACGCAGTATTTT. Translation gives CAGSSRTSGATDTQYF. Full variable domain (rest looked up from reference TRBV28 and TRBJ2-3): DVKVTQSSRYLVKRTGEKVFLECVQDMDHENMFWYRQDPGLGLRLIYFSYDVKMKEKGDIPEGYSVSREKKERFSLILESASTNQTSMYLCAGSSRTSGATDTQYFGPGTRLTVL.

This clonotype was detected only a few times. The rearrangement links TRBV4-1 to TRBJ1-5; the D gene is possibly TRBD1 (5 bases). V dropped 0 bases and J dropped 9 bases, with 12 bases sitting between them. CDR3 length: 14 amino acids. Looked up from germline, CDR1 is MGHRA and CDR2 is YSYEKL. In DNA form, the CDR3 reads TGCGCCAGCAGCCAAGATAGGGGCCTGGGGCCCCAGCATTTT. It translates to CASSQDRGLGPQHF.

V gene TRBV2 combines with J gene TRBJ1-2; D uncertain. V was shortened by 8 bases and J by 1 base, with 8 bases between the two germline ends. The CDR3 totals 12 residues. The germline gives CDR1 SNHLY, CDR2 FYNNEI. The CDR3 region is CASLASNYGYTF. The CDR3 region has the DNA TGTGCCAGCCTCGCCAGTAACTATGGCTACACCTTC.

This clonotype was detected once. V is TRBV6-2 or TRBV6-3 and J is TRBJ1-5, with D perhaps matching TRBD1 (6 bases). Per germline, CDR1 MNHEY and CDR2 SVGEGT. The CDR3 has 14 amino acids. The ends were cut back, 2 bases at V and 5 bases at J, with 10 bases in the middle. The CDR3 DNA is TGTGCCAGCAGTTACGGACAGATCTATCAGCCCCAGCATTTT. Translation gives CASSYGQIYQPQHF.

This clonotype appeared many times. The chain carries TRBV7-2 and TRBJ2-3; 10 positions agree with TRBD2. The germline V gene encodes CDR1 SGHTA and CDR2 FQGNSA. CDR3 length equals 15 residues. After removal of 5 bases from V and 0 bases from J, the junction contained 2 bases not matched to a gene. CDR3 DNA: TGTGCCAGCAGCGCTAGCGGGGGAAGCACAGATACGCAGTATTTT. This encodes CASSASGGSTDTQYF.

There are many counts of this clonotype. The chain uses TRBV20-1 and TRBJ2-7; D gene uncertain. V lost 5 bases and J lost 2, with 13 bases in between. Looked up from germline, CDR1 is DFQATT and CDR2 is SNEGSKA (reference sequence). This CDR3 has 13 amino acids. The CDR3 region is CSARSGYAYEQYF. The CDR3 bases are TGCAGTGCTCGCTCAGGTTATGCCTACGAGCAGTACTTC.

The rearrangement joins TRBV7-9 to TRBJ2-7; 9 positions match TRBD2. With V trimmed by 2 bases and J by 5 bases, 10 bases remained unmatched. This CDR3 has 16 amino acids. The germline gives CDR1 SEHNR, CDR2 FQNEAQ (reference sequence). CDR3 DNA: TGTGCCAGCAGCTTATATCTAGCGGGGTCTCTCCACGAGCAGTACTTC. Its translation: CASSLYLAGSLHEQYF.

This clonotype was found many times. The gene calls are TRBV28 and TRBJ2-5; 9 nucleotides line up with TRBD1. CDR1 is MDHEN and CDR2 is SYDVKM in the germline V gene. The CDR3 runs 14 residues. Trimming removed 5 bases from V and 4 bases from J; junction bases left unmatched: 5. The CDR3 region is CASSIGDRVETQYF. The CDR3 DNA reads TGTGCCAGCAGTATAGGGGACAGGGTAGAGACCCAGTACTTC. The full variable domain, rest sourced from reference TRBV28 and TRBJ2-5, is DVKVTQSSRYLVKRTGEKVFLECVQDMDHENMFWYRQDPGLGLRLIYFSYDVKMKEKGDIPEGYSVSREKKERFSLILESASTNQTSMYLCASSIGDRVETQYFGPGTRLLVL.

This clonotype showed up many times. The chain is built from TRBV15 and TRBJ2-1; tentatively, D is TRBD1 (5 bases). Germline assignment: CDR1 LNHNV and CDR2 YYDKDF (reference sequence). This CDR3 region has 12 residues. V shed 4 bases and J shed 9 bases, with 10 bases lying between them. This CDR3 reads CATSTREGEQFF. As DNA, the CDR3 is TGTGCCACCAGCACCAGGGAAGGTGAGCAGTTCTTC.

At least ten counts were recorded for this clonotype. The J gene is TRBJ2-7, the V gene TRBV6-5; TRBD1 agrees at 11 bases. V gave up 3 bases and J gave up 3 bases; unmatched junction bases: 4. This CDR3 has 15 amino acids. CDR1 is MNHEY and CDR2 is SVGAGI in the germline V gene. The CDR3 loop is CASSYEGTGGYEQYF. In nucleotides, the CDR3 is TGTGCCAGCAGTTATGAGGGGACAGGGGGCTACGAGCAGTACTTC.

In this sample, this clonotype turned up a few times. The CDR3 sequence is CATSRAGGSQPQHF. The CDR3 DNA reads TGTGCCACCAGCAGAGCAGGGGGTAGTCAGCCCCAGCATTTT. This chain uses TRBV15 with TRBJ1-5, with 7 bases fitting TRBD1. The germline CDR1 and CDR2 sequences are LNHNV and YYDKDF (reference sequence). CDR3 length equals 14 residues. V lost 1 base to trimming and J lost 6 bases; unmatched junction nucleotides: 3.

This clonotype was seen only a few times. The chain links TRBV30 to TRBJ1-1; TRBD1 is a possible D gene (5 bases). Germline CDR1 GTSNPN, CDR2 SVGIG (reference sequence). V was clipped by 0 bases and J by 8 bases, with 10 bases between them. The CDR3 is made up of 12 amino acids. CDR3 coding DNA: TGTGCCTGGAGTGTGGGACGGGCCGAAGCTTTCTTT. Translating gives CAWSVGRAEAFF. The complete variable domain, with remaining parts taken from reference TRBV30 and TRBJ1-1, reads SQTIHQWPATLVQPVGSPLSLECTVEGTSNPNLYWYRQAAGRGLQLLFYSVGIGQISSEVPQNLSASRPQDRQFILSSKKLLLSDSGFYLCAWSVGRAEAFFGQGTRLTVV.

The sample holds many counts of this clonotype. The CDR3 sequence: CSVEVQGNEQFF. The CDR3 nucleotides are TGCAGCGTTGAAGTCCAAGGGAATGAGCAGTTCTTC. The chain is built from TRBV29-1 and TRBJ2-1; D not resolved. Between the trimmed V and J ends, which lost 1 base and 7 bases, there was a span of 8 bases. In germline, CDR1 is SQVTM, CDR2 ANQGSEA. CDR3 length: 12 amino acids.

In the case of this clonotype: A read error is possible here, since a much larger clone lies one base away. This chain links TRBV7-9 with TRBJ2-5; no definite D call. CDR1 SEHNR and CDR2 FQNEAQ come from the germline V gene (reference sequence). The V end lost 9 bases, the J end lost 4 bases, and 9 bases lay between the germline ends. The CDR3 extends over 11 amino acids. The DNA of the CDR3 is TGTGCCAGAAGCCGGAGAGAGACCCAGTACTTC. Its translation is CARSRRETQYF.

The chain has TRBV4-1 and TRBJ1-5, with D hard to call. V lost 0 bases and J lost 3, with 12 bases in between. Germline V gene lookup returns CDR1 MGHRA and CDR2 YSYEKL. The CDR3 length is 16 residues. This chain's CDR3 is CASSQDRGFYNQPQHF. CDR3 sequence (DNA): TGCGCCAGCAGCCAAGATAGAGGGTTCTACAATCAGCCCCAGCATTTT.

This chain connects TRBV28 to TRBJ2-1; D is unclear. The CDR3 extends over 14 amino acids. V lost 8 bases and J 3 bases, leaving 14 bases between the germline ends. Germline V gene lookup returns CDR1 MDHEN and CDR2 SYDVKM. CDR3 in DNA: TGTGCCAGCTTTGGGTGGGCAAACTACAATGAGCAGTTCTTC. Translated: CASFGWANYNEQFF.

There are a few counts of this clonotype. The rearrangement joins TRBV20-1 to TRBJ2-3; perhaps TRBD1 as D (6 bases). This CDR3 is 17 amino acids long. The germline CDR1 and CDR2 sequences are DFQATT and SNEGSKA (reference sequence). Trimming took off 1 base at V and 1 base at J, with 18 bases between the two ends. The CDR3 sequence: CSARVHQGNGGTDTQYF. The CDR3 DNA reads TGCAGTGCTAGAGTTCATCAGGGGAACGGGGGCACAGATACGCAGTATTTT.

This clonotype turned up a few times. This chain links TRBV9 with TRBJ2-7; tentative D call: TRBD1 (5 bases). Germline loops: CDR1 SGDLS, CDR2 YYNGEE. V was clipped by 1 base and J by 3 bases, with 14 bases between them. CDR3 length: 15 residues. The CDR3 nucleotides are TGTGCCAGCAGCGTAAGCTATCCGACAGACTACGAGCAGTACTTC. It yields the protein CASSVSYPTDYEQYF.